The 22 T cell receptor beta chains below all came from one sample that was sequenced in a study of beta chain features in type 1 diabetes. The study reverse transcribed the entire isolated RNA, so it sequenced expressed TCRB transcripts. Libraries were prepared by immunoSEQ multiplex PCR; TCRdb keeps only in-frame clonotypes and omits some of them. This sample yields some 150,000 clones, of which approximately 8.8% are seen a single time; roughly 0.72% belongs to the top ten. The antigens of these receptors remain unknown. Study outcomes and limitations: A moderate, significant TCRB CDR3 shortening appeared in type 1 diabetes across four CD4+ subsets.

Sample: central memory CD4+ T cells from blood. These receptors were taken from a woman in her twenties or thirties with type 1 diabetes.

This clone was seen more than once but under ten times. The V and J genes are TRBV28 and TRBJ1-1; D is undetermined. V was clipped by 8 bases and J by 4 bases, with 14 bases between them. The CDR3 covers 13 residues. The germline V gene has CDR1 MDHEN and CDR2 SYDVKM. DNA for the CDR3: TGTGCCAGCGTCAGTATTGCGGGCACTGAAGCTTTCTTT. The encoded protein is CASVSIAGTEAFF.

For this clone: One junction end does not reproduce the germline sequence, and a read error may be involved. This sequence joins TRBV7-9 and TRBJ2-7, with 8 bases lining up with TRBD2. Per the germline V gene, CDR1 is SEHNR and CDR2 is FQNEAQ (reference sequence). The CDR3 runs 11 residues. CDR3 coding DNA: TGTGCCAGCGGTACCGGACTAGCCTTAAGCTTC. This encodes CASGTGLALSF. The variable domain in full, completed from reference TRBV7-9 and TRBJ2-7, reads DTGVSQNPRHKITKRGQNVTFRCDPISEHNRLYWYRQTLGQGPEFLTYFQNEAQLEKSRLLSDRFSAERPKGSFSTLEIQRTEQGDSAMYLCASGTGLALSFGPGTRLTVT.

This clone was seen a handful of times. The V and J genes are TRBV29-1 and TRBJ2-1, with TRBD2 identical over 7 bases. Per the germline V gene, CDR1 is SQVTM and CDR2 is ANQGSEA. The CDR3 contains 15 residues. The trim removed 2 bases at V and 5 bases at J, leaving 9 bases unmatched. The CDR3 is CSVEWGEGPHNEQFF. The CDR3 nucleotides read TGCAGCGTTGAATGGGGGGAGGGCCCCCACAATGAGCAGTTCTTC.

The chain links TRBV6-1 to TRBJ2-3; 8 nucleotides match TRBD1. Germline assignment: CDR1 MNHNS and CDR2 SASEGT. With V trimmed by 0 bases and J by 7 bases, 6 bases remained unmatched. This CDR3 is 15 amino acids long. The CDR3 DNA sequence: TGTGCCAGCAGTGAAGCCCGACAGGGGATCCATACGCAGTATTTT. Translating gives CASSEARQGIHTQYF.

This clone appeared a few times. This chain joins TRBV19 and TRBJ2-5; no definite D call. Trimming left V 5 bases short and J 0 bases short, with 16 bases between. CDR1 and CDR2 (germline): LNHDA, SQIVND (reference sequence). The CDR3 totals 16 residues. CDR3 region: CASSLSRREYQETQYF. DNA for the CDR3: TGTGCCAGTAGTTTGTCGCGAAGAGAGTACCAAGAGACCCAGTACTTC.

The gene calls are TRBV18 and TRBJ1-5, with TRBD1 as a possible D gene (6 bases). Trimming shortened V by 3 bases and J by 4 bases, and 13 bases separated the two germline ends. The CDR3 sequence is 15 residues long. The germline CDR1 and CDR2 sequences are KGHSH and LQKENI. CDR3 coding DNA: TGTGCCAGCTCACCTACTCACAGGGAGAATCAGCCCCAGCATTTT. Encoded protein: CASSPTHRENQPQHF.

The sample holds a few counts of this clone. CDR3 DNA: TGTGCCAGCAGTTTACAGGGCCCTCCGACCGGGGAGCTGTTTTTT. Translation gives CASSLQGPPTGELFF. V and J are TRBV6-1 and TRBJ2-2, with D perhaps matching TRBD1 (6 bases). The V gene lost 5 bases and the J gene lost 5 bases, with 15 bases spanning the gap. Germline CDR1 and CDR2: MNHNS and SASEGT. The CDR3 length is 15 residues.

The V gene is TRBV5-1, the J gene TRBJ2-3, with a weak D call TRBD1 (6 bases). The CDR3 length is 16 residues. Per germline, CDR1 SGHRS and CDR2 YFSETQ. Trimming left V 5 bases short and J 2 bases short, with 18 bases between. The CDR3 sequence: CASRHYTGFDTDTQYF. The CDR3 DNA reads TGCGCCAGCAGGCACTACACAGGGTTTGACACAGATACGCAGTATTTT.

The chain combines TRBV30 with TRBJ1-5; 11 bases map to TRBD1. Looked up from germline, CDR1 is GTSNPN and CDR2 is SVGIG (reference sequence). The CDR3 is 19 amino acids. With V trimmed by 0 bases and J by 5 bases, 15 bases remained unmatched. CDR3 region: CAWSVPWDRGARLDQPQHF. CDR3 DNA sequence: TGTGCCTGGAGTGTACCCTGGGACAGGGGGGCGCGGTTGGATCAGCCCCAGCATTTT.

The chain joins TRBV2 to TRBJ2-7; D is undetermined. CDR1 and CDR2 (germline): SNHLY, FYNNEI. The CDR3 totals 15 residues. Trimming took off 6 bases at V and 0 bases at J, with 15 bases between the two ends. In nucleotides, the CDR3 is TGTGCCAGCAGCCCCGTTGGCGGAAGCTCCTACGAGCAGTACTTC. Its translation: CASSPVGGSSYEQYF.

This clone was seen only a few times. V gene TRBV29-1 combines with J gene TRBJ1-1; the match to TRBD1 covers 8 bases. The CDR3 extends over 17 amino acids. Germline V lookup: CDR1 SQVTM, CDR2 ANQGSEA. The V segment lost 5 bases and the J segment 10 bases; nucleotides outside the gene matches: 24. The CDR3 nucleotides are TGCAGCGTTTTGGGTTTTGCCTGGAGGACAGGGCCTTTGATAGCTTTCTTT. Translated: CSVLGFAWRTGPLIAFF.

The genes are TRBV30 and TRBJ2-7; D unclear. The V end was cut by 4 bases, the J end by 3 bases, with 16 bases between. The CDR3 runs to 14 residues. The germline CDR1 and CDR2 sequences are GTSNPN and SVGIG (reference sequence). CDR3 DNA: TGTGCCTGGATTCGGCGGTCCCGGATCTACGAGCAGTACTTC. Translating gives CAWIRRSRIYEQYF.

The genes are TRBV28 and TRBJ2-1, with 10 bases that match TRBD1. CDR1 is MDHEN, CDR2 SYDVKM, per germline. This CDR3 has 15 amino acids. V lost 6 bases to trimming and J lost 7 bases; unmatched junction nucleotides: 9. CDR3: CASSSLGQGRNEQFF. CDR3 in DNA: TGTGCCAGCAGCTCCTTGGGACAGGGGAGGAATGAGCAGTTCTTC.

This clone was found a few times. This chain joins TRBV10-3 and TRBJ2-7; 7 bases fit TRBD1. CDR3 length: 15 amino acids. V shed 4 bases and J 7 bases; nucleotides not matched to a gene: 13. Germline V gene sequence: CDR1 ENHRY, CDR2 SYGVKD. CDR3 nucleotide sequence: TGTGCCATCAGTGCCGGGACAGAGGATGTGGGAGAGCAGTACTTC. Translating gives CAISAGTEDVGEQYF.

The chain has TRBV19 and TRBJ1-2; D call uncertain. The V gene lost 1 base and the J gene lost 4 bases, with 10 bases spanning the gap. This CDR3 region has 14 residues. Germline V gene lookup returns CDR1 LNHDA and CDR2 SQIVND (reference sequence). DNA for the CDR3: TGTGCCAGTAGTATAGGTGGCAGCGGCTATGGCTACACCTTC. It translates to CASSIGGSGYGYTF.

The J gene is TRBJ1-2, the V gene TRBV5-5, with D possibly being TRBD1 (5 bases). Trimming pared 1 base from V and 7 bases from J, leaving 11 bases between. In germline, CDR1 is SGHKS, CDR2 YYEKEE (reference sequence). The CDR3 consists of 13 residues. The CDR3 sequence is CASSLLQGGGYTF. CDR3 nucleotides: TGTGCCAGCAGCTTGCTTCAGGGAGGTGGCTACACCTTC. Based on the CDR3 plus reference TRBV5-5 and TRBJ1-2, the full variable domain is DAGVTQSPTHLIKTRGQQVTLRCSPISGHKSVSWYQQVLGQGPQFIFQYYEKEERGRGNFPDRFSARQFPNYSSELNVNALLLGDSALYLCASSLLQGGGYTFGSGTRLTVV.

The CDR3, as DNA: TGTGCCAGCAGTTACCAAGGGACTCGGGGTTCGCGGGCTTTCTTT. It codes for CASSYQGTRGSRAFF. The chain links TRBV27 to TRBJ1-1, with D perhaps TRBD1 (5 bases). The CDR3 covers 15 residues. The germline V gene encodes CDR1 MNHEY and CDR2 SMNVEV (reference sequence). Trimming cost V 4 bases and J 11 bases, with 23 bases left between them.

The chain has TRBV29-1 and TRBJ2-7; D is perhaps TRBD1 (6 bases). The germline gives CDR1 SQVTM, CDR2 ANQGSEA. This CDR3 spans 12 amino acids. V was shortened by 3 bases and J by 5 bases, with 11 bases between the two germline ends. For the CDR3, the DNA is TGCAGCGTTGACAACAGGGAAGACGAGCAGTACTTC. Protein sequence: CSVDNREDEQYF.

CDR3 sequence (DNA): TGTGCTAGTGGCCTTCGAGCGGGGAACACCGGGGAGCTGTTTTTT. Translated, it gives CASGLRAGNTGELFF. The chain couples TRBV12-5 to TRBJ2-2, with a tentative D call TRBD2 (6 bases). Deletions cut 6 bases from V and 1 base from J, with 12 bases between. CDR3 length: 15 amino acids. Germline CDR1 LGHNT, CDR2 FRNRAP.

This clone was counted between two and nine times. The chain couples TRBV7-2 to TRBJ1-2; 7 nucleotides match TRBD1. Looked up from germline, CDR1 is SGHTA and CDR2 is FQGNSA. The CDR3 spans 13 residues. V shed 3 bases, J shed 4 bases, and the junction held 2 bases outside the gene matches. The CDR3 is CASSLDRIYGYTF. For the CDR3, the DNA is TGTGCCAGCAGCTTGGACAGGATCTATGGCTACACCTTC.

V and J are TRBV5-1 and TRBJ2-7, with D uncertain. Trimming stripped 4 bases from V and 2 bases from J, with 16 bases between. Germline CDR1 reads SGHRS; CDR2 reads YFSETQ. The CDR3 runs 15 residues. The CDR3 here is CASSRMAGPTYEQYF. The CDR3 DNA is TGCGCCAGCAGCAGAATGGCAGGTCCTACCTACGAGCAGTACTTC.

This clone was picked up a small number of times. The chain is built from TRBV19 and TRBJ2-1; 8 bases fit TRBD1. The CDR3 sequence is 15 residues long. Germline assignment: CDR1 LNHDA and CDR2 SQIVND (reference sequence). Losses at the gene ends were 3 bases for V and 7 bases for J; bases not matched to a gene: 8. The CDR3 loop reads CASSIGDRGGNEQFF. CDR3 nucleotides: TGTGCCAGTAGTATCGGTGACAGGGGTGGGAATGAGCAGTTCTTC.